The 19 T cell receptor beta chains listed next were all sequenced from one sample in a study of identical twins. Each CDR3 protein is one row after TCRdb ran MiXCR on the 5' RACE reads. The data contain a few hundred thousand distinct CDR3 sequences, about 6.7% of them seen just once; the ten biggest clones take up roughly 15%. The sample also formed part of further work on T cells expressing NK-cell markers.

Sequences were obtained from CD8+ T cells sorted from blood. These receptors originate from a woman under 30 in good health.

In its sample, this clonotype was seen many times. The CDR3 DNA reads TGTGCCAGCAGCCCCGGGGGGGGGGCGTACGAGCAGTACTTC. Its translation: CASSPGGGAYEQYF. The chain combines TRBV7-2 with TRBJ2-7, with TRBD2 matching over 8 bases. CDR3 size: 14 residues. The trim removed 5 bases at V and 4 bases at J, leaving 7 bases unmatched. Germline assignment: CDR1 SGHTA and CDR2 FQGNSA. Combining the CDR3 with reference TRBV7-2 and TRBJ2-7 gives the whole variable domain GAGVSQSPSNKVTEKGKDVELRCDPISGHTALYWYRQSLGQGLEFLIYFQGNSAPDKSGLPSDRFSAERTGGSVSTLTIQRTQQEDSAVYLCASSPGGGAYEQYFGPGTRLTVT.

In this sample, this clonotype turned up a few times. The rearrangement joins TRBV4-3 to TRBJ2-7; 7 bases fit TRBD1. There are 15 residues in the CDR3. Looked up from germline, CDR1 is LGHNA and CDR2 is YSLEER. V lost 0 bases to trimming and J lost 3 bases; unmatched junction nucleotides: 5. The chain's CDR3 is CASSQERAGGYEQYF. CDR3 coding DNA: TGCGCCAGCAGCCAAGAAAGGGCAGGGGGCTACGAGCAGTACTTC.

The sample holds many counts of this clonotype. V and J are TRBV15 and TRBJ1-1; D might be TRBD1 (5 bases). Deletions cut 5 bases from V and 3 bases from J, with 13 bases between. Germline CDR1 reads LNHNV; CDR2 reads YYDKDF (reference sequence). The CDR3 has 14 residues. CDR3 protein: CATSGAPGDTEAFF. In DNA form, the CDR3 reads TGTGCCACCAGCGGGGCTCCAGGAGACACTGAAGCTTTCTTT.

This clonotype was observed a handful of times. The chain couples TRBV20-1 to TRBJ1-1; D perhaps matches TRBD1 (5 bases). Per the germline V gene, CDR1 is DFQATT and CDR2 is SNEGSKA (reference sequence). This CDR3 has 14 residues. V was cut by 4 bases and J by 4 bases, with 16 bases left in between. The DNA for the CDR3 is TGCAGTGCTACCCCGTTGGGGGGAGGCACTGAAGCTTTCTTT. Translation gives CSATPLGGGTEAFF.

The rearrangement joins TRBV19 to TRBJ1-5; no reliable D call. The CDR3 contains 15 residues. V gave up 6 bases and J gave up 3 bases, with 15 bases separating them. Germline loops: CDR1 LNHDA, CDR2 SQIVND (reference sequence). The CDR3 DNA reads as TGTGCCAGTAGGCAATCCAGTATCTCCAATCAGCCCCAGCATTTT. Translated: CASRQSSISNQPQHF.

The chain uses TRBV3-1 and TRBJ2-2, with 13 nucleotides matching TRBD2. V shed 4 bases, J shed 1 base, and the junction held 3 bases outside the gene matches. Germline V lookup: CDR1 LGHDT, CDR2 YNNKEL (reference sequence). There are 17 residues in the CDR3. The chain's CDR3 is CASSPGLAGRNTGELFF. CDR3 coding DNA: TGTGCCAGCAGCCCGGGACTAGCGGGAAGGAACACCGGGGAGCTGTTTTTT. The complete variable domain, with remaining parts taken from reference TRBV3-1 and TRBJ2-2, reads DTAVSQTPKYLVTQMGNDKSIKCEQNLGHDTMYWYKQDSKKFLKIMFSYNNKELIINETVPNRFSPKSPDKAHLNLHINSLELGDSAVYFCASSPGLAGRNTGELFFGEGSRLTVL.

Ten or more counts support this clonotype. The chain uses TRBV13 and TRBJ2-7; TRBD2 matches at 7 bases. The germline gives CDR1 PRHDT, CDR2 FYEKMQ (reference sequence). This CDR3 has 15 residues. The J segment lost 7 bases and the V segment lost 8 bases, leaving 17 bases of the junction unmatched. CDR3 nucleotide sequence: TGTGCCAGCCAAGATCAGCGGGGCTTAAGAAGGGAGCAGTACTTC. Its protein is CASQDQRGLRREQYF.

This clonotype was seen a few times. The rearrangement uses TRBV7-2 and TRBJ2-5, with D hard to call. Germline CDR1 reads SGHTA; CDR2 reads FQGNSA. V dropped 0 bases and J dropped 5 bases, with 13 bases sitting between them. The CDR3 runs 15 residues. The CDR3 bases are TGTGCCAGCAGCTTAGCGGGGTCCGGGTCGGAGACCCAGTACTTC. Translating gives CASSLAGSGSETQYF.

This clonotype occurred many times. CDR3 bases: TGTGCCAGCAGCCAAAGTCCAGGATTCAACACTGAAGCTTTCTTT. The encoded protein is CASSQSPGFNTEAFF. The rearrangement joins TRBV3-1 to TRBJ1-1, with no clear D. The germline V gene has CDR1 LGHDT and CDR2 YNNKEL (reference sequence). The ends were cut back, 2 bases at V and 2 bases at J, with 12 bases in the middle. CDR3 length: 15 residues.

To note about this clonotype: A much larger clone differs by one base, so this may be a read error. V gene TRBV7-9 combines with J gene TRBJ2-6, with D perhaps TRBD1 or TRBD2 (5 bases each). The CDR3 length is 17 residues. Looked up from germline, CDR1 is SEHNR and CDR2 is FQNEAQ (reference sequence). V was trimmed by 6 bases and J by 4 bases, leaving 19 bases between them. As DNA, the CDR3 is TGTGCCAGCAGTCCCCTGGGGGTGTCGAGAGGGGCCAACGTCCTGACTTTC. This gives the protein CASSPLGVSRGANVLTF.

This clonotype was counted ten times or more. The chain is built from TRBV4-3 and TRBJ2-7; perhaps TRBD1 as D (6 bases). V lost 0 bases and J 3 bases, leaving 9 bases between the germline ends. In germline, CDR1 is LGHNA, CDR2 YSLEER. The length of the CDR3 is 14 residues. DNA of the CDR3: TGCGCCAGCAGCCAAGATTCAGGGGTCTACGAGCAGTACTTC. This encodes CASSQDSGVYEQYF.

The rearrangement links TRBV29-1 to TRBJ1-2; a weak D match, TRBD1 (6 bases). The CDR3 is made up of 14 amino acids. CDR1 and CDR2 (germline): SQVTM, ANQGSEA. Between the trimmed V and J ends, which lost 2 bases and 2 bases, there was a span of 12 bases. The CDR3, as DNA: TGCAGCGTTGAATCGCCGGGACAAAACTATGGCTACACCTTC. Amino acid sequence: CSVESPGQNYGYTF.

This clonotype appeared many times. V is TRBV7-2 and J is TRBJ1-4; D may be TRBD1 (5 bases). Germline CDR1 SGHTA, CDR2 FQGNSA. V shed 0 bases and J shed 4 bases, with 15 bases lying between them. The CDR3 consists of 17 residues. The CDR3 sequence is CASSLAGRGLLNEKLFF. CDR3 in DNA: TGTGCCAGCAGCTTAGCCGGTCGGGGACTCCTTAATGAAAAACTGTTTTTT.

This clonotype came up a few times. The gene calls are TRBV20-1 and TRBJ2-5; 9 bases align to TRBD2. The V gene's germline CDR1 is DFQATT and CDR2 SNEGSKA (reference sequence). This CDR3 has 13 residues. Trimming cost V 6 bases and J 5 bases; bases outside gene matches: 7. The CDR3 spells CSARLAEGETQYF. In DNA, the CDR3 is TGCAGTGCAAGACTAGCGGAGGGGGAGACCCAGTACTTC.

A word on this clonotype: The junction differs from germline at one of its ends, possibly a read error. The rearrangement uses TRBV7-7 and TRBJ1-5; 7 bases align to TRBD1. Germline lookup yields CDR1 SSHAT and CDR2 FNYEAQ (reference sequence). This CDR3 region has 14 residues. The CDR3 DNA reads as TGTGCTAGCAGCCGGACAGGTTTTGATCAGCCCCAGCATTTT. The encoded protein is CASSRTGFDQPQHF.

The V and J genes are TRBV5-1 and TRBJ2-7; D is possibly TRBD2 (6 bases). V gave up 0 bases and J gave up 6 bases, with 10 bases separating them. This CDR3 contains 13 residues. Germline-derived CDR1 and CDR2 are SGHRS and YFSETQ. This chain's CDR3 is CASSLAGGSEQYF. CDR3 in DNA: TGCGCCAGCAGCTTGGCCGGAGGGAGCGAGCAGTACTTC.

The CDR3 loop is CASSLVDGRERPLYSYEQYF. The CDR3 bases are TGTGCCAGCAGCTTAGTTGATGGGCGGGAGAGGCCTCTCTACTCCTACGAGCAGTACTTC. V is TRBV7-6 and J is TRBJ2-7, with 7 bases that match TRBD2. The CDR3 is 20 residues long. Germline loops: CDR1 SGHVS, CDR2 FNYEAQ. The V gene end was trimmed by 1 base and the J gene end by 0 bases; junction bases not matched to a gene: 18.

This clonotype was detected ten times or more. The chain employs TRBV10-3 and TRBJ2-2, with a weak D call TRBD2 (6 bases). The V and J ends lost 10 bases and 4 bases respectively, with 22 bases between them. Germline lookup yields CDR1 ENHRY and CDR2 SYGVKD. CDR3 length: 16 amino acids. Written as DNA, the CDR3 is TGTGCCACCAACGGCCAGGGTATCGGGGGCACCGGGGAGCTGTTTTTT. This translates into CATNGQGIGGTGELFF.

Written as DNA, the CDR3 is TGTGCCAGCAGTTTAATTTATAGGGGTGGTGAGCAGTTCTTC. This codes for CASSLIYRGGEQFF. V gene TRBV12-3 or TRBV12-4 combines with J gene TRBJ2-1; maybe TRBD1 (5 bases). Trimming took off 2 bases at V and 9 bases at J, with 14 bases between the two ends. The CDR3 has 14 residues.